The 15 T cell receptor beta chains given below trace back to one sample, sequenced in a study of type 1 regulatory T cells. What these receptors recognize is not known. Study-level points and caveats: Compared with non-Tr1 cells, Tr1 cells showed a narrower TCR repertoire.

A single record per CDR3 protein comes from TCRdb applying MiXCR to the reads. The sample shows tens of thousands of distinct CDR3 sequences, around 21% of them seen only once. Sequencing was carried out using cultured type 1 regulatory T (Tr1) cells, either the whole culture or a sorted fraction (not recorded which). These receptors originate from a human donor in good health.

Notes on this clonotype: Compared with germline, one end of the junction differs, possibly owing to a read error. The J gene is TRBJ2-1, the V gene TRBV4-1; 8 bases line up with TRBD2. CDR1 is MGHRA, CDR2 YSYEKL, per germline. There are 14 residues in the CDR3. CDR3 region: CASSQERERNEQFF. The CDR3, as DNA: TGTGCCAGCAGCCAGGAGCGGGAGAGGAATGAGCAGTTCTTC.

This clonotype was found a few times. The chain joins TRBV5-1 to TRBJ2-2; unclear D gene. The V end was cut by 0 bases, the J end by 1 base, with 4 bases between. The CDR3 totals 14 residues. Germline CDR1 SGHRS, CDR2 YFSETQ. CDR3 protein: CASSLVLNTGELFF. The CDR3 DNA is TGCGCCAGCAGCTTGGTTTTGAACACCGGGGAGCTGTTTTTT.

V is TRBV12-3 or TRBV12-4 and J is TRBJ2-3; 8 bases agree with TRBD1. V lost 6 bases and J lost 9; bases outside the gene matches: 11. The CDR3 is 14 residues long. The CDR3 spells CASRAGTGFLTQYF. CDR3 DNA sequence: TGTGCCAGCAGGGCCGGGACAGGTTTCCTGACGCAGTATTTT.

The chain has TRBV24-1 and TRBJ2-1; TRBD1 aligns across 9 bases. The CDR3 consists of 13 residues. Germline CDR1 and CDR2: KGHDR and SFDVKD. The junction had 10 bases not matched to a gene; V was cut back by 9 bases and J by 11 bases. CDR3 in DNA: TGTGCCACCGGCGGGACAGGGAGTAAGAAGCAGTTCTTC. Its translation: CATGGTGSKKQFF.

The chain has TRBV10-3 and TRBJ2-1; TRBD2 matches 8 bases. Germline V gene sequence: CDR1 ENHRY, CDR2 SYGVKD. V was pared by 8 bases and J by 9 bases, with 9 bases of the junction left unmatched. The CDR3 extends over 13 amino acids. In DNA, the CDR3 is TGTGCCATCTCAGCGGGAGTAACAGGTGAGCAGTTCTTC. Residues: CAISAGVTGEQFF.

In its sample, this clonotype was seen a few times. This chain joins TRBV7-6 and TRBJ1-3, with unresolved D. Germline V gene sequence: CDR1 SGHVS, CDR2 FNYEAQ. V lost 1 base and J 0 bases, leaving 10 bases between the germline ends. The length of the CDR3 is 16 residues. Written as DNA, the CDR3 is TGTGCCAGCAGCTTAGTTAGCCTTTTCTCTGGAAACACCATATATTTT. As protein: CASSLVSLFSGNTIYF.

The gene calls are TRBV5-1 and TRBJ1-6; 7 bases fit TRBD1. The CDR3 runs 14 residues. V was clipped by 1 base and J by 5 bases; unmatched bases: 0. Germline lookup yields CDR1 SGHRS and CDR2 YFSETQ. CDR3 sequence reads: CASSLTGDNSPLHF. CDR3 nucleotide sequence: TGCGCCAGCAGCTTGACAGGGGATAATTCACCCCTCCACTTT.

Only a few counts were recorded for this clonotype. The rearrangement joins TRBV18 to TRBJ1-2, with D perhaps TRBD1 (5 bases). Germline loops: CDR1 KGHSH, CDR2 LQKENI. The length of the CDR3 is 12 residues. Trimming pared 3 bases from V and 8 bases from J, leaving 10 bases between. The CDR3 coding sequence is TGTGCCAGCTCACCCTCATCAGGGGGCTACACCTTC. Its translation: CASSPSSGGYTF.

A few counts support this clonotype. V usage is TRBV20-1 and J usage is TRBJ2-3; tentatively, D is TRBD1 (6 bases). Trimming stripped 6 bases from V and 2 bases from J, with 9 bases between. Germline lookup yields CDR1 DFQATT and CDR2 SNEGSKA (reference sequence). The CDR3 is 12 amino acids. This CDR3 reads CSARTVTDTQYF. The CDR3 nucleotides are TGCAGTGCCCGGACAGTCACAGATACGCAGTATTTT.

The V gene is TRBV6-5, the J gene TRBJ2-3; D possibly corresponds to TRBD2 (6 bases). The CDR3 is 13 residues long. V gave up 8 bases and J gave up 3 bases, with 12 bases separating them. CDR1 is MNHEY and CDR2 is SVGAGI in the germline V gene. The CDR3 nucleotides are TGTGCCAGCGGGACTCATAAGACAGATACGCAGTATTTT. This translates into CASGTHKTDTQYF.

The gene calls are TRBV25-1 and TRBJ2-2; possibly TRBD1 or TRBD2 for D (5 bases each). CDR1 is MGHDK, CDR2 SYGVNS, per germline. The CDR3 covers 15 residues. The V and J ends lost 5 bases and 3 bases respectively, with 13 bases between them. Here the CDR3 DNA reads TGTGCCAGCAGTTCGACGAGGGGATACACCGGGGAGCTGTTTTTT. It translates to CASSSTRGYTGELFF.

Only a few counts were recorded for this clonotype. The chain carries TRBV12-3 or TRBV12-4 and TRBJ1-2, with D possibly TRBD1 on 6 matching bases. The CDR3 spans 11 residues. Trimming pared 2 bases from V and 9 bases from J, leaving 7 bases between. The CDR3 spells CASSLQGSYTF. As DNA, the CDR3 is TGTGCCAGCAGTTTACAGGGGAGCTACACCTTC.

The V gene is TRBV12-3 or TRBV12-4, the J gene TRBJ1-6, with D perhaps TRBD1 (5 bases). Trimming pared 5 bases from V and 14 bases from J, leaving 13 bases between. This CDR3 is 12 amino acids long. The chain's CDR3 is CASSPIKGALHF. DNA of the CDR3: TGTGCCAGCAGTCCGATTAAAGGGGCCCTCCACTTT.

For this clonotype: A read error may account for a junction end that differs from germline. The chain links TRBV3-1 to TRBJ2-3, with D unclear. From germline, CDR1 is LGHDT and CDR2 YNNKEL (reference sequence). This CDR3 comprises 14 residues. CDR3 bases: TGTGCCAGCAGTTCCCGACGGAGCACAAATACGCAGTATTTT. Residues: CASSSRRSTNTQYF.

V gene TRBV12-3 or TRBV12-4 combines with J gene TRBJ2-1, with 7 bases lining up with TRBD2. The ends lost 1 base at V and 4 bases at J; junction bases unmatched: 4. The CDR3 runs to 15 residues. The CDR3, as DNA: TGTGCCAGCAGTTTAGGAGGAGCGGGGTACAATGAGCAGTTCTTC. Translating it yields CASSLGGAGYNEQFF.